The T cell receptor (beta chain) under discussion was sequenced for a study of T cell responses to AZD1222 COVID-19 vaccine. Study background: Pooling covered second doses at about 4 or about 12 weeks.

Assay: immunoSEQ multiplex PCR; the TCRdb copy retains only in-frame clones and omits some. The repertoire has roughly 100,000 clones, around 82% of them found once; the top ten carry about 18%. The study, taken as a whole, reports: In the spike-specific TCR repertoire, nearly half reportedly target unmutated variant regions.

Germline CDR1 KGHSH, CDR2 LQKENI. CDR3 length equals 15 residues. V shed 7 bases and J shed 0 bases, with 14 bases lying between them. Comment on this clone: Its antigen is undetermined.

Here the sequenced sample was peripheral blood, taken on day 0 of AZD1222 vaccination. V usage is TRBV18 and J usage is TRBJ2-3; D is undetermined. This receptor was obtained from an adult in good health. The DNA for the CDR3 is TGTGCCAGCTGTACAACAATCGCTAGCACAGATACGCAGTATTTT. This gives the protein CASCTTIASTDTQYF. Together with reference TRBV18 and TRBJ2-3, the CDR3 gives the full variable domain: NAGVMQNPRHLVRRRGQEARLRCSPMKGHSHVYWYRQLPEEGLKFMVYLQKENIIDESGMPKERFSAEFPKEGPSILRIQQVVRGDSAAYFCASCTTIASTDTQYFGPGTRLTVL.